The 17 T cell receptor beta chains in this list originate from one sample, sequenced in a study of T-cell reconstitution after alpha-beta-depleted transplantation in children (dated by TCRdb to 2015 to 2016). The treatment or condition label for this specimen denotes: allogeneic hematopoietic cell transplantation with graft depleted of TCRalphabeta T cells and CD19 B cells. The library was produced with PCR. The sequencing machine was an Illumina HiSeq 2500. TCR libraries were prepared with molecular barcoding, using unique molecular identifiers to normalize TCRbeta repertoire quantification. TCRdb itself trimmed the public reads at Q25 with fastp, ran MiXCR and retained productive beta chains. Every CDR3 protein is listed once, alongside the most common genes and DNA of its rows. In all, the sample holds 150,000 to 200,000 distinct CDR3 sequences, and around 10% of those were seen once. The ten largest make up roughly 13% of the sample.

The input for sequencing was PBMCs, taken before TCRalphabeta/CD19-depleted stem cell transplant. Every receptor here comes from a boy aged 2 to 10 with acute myeloid leukemia, due to receive a stem cell transplant.

This clonotype was picked up many times. The chain is built from TRBV28 and TRBJ1-2, with D tentatively TRBD1 (5 bases). CDR1 is MDHEN, CDR2 SYDVKM, per germline. This CDR3 has 15 residues. V was shortened by 1 base and J by 8 bases, with 17 bases between the two germline ends. CDR3 protein: CASSLYRDGREGYTF. Written as DNA, the CDR3 is TGTGCCAGCAGTTTATACCGGGACGGTCGGGAGGGCTACACCTTC.

This clonotype was counted ten times or more. V and J are TRBV7-9 and TRBJ1-4; 7 nucleotides match TRBD1. Germline V CDR1 and CDR2: SEHNR, FQNEAQ (reference sequence). The V segment lost 5 bases and the J segment 4 bases; nucleotides outside the gene matches: 13. The CDR3 runs to 17 residues. This chain's CDR3 is CASSPTPYRGYNEKLFF. For the CDR3, the DNA is TGTGCCAGCAGCCCGACCCCGTACAGGGGTTATAATGAAAAACTGTTTTTT.

This clonotype was detected many times. The chain employs TRBV7-6 and TRBJ2-3; TRBD2 agrees at 11 bases. The CDR3 length is 18 residues. Germline V lookup: CDR1 SGHVS, CDR2 FNYEAQ. Trimming at V came to 2 bases and at J to 0 bases, leaving 7 bases not matched to a gene. The CDR3 coding sequence is TGTGCCAGCAGCTTAACTAGCGGGAGAGCTCCTAGCACAGATACGCAGTATTTT. Its protein is CASSLTSGRAPSTDTQYF.

This clonotype is medium-sized (0.01 to 0.1%). This chain joins TRBV6-5 and TRBJ2-7; D unresolved. CDR3 size: 14 residues. V lost 4 bases and J 2 bases, leaving 12 bases between the germline ends. CDR1 and CDR2 (germline): MNHEY, SVGAGI. The CDR3: CASSSPTSTYEQYF. Written as DNA, the CDR3 is TGTGCCAGCAGTTCCCCTACATCTACCTACGAGCAGTACTTC.

This clonotype showed up many times. The CDR3 sequence: CASGGLARSTDTQYF. CDR3 bases: TGTGCCAGCGGAGGACTAGCCCGTAGCACAGATACGCAGTATTTT. The chain has TRBV6-1 and TRBJ2-3; 8 bases map to TRBD2. Germline CDR1 is MNHNS and CDR2 is SASEGT. The CDR3 has 15 residues. J was trimmed by 0 bases and V by 8 bases; bases with no gene match: 7.

This clonotype was picked up many times. The chain is built from TRBV7-3 and TRBJ2-5; no definite D call. The CDR3 has 14 residues. Between the trimmed V and J ends, which lost 3 bases and 2 bases, there was a span of 10 bases. Per germline, CDR1 SGHTA and CDR2 FQGTGA. The CDR3 here is CASSLGTKQETQYF. The DNA of the CDR3 is TGTGCCAGCAGCTTGGGCACAAAGCAAGAGACCCAGTACTTC.

The rearrangement uses TRBV4-1 and TRBJ2-1, with D uncertain. This CDR3 is 15 amino acids long. Germline V gene lookup returns CDR1 MGHRA and CDR2 YSYEKL. Trimming took off 1 base at V and 3 bases at J, with 10 bases between the two ends. The DNA of the CDR3 is TGCGCCAGCAGCCAAGTTCGGCTAAACTACAATGAGCAGTTCTTC. It is translated as CASSQVRLNYNEQFF.

This clonotype was detected ten times or more. This rearrangement joins TRBV28 to TRBJ1-4; a possible D gene is TRBD1 (5 bases). Germline-derived CDR1 and CDR2 are MDHEN and SYDVKM. Trimming cost V 6 bases and J 6 bases, with 8 bases left between them. The CDR3 is 12 residues long. DNA of the CDR3: TGTGCCAGCAGCCCAGGGTATGAAAAACTGTTTTTT. Protein product: CASSPGYEKLFF.

This clonotype was recorded at least ten times. This rearrangement joins TRBV30 to TRBJ1-4; no definite D call. The germline CDR1 and CDR2 sequences are GTSNPN and SVGIG (reference sequence). V was trimmed by 2 bases and J by 1 base, leaving 5 bases between them. The CDR3 runs 13 residues. CDR3 sequence reads: CAWSMGTNEKLFF. For the CDR3, the DNA is TGTGCCTGGAGTATGGGAACTAATGAAAAACTGTTTTTT.

A remark on this clonotype: This may be a read error: a much more frequent sequence differs by one nucleotide. The chain uses TRBV20-1 and TRBJ2-3; D may be TRBD2 (6 bases). Germline CDR1 is DFQATT and CDR2 is SNEGSKA (reference sequence). The CDR3 sequence is 13 residues long. DNA for the CDR3: TGTGGGCTTAGCGGTCATTTCTCAGATACGCAGTATTTT. Translated, it gives CGLSGHFSDTQYF.

The gene calls are TRBV7-9 and TRBJ1-2; D gene uncertain. Trimming pared 6 bases from V and 5 bases from J, leaving 16 bases between. Germline assignment: CDR1 SEHNR and CDR2 FQNEAQ (reference sequence). The CDR3 has 14 amino acids. This CDR3 is CASSIKRWIYGYTF. The CDR3 DNA sequence: TGTGCCAGCAGTATAAAGCGGTGGATTTATGGCTACACCTTC. The variable domain in full, with the rest retrieved from reference TRBV7-9 and TRBJ1-2, is DTGVSQNPRHKITKRGQNVTFRCDPISEHNRLYWYRQTLGQGPEFLTYFQNEAQLEKSRLLSDRFSAERPKGSFSTLEIQRTEQGDSAMYLCASSIKRWIYGYTFGSGTRLTVV.

The table lists this clonotype with many counts. The chain uses TRBV3-1 and TRBJ1-4; D is unresolved. CDR1 is LGHDT, CDR2 YNNKEL, per germline (reference sequence). Trimming removed 2 bases from V and 0 bases from J, with 10 bases in between. The CDR3 has 16 amino acids. The CDR3: CASSQKNSSTNEKLFF. The CDR3 DNA follows: TGTGCCAGCAGCCAAAAGAACAGTTCAACTAATGAAAAACTGTTTTTT.

This clonotype occurred many times. The chain is built from TRBV28 and TRBJ1-5; D might be TRBD1 (5 bases). CDR3 size: 14 residues. With 2 bases removed from V and 6 bases from J, the gap between germline ends came to 11 bases. From germline, CDR1 is MDHEN and CDR2 SYDVKM. Written as DNA, the CDR3 is TGTGCCAGCAGTTTAAGGGGAGAGGGTCAGCCCCAGCATTTT. Protein product: CASSLRGEGQPQHF.

This clonotype was seen ten or more times. This chain connects TRBV10-3 to TRBJ1-5, with unresolved D. CDR3 length equals 12 residues. CDR1 is ENHRY and CDR2 is SYGVKD in the germline V gene. Trimming pared 4 bases from V and 7 bases from J, leaving 8 bases between. This CDR3 reads CAISVLGQPQHF. The CDR3 bases are TGTGCCATCAGTGTATTGGGCCAGCCCCAGCATTTT.

This clonotype was recorded at least ten times. The rearrangement uses TRBV5-1 and TRBJ2-1, with 8 bases identical to TRBD1. V lost 0 bases, J lost 10 bases, and 6 bases stayed unmatched. CDR3 length: 14 residues. Germline-derived CDR1 and CDR2 are SGHRS and YFSETQ. CDR3 loop: CASSLGQGAGEQFF. CDR3 bases: TGCGCCAGCAGCTTGGGGCAGGGGGCTGGAGAGCAGTTCTTC. Full variable domain (missing parts from reference TRBV5-1 and TRBJ2-1): KAGVTQTPRYLIKTRGQQVTLSCSPISGHRSVSWYQQTPGQGLQFLFEYFSETQRNKGNFPGRFSGRQFSNSRSEMNVSTLELGDSALYLCASSLGQGAGEQFFGPGTRLTVL.

This clonotype has ten or more counts. The CDR3 sequence: CASSPDRSYEQYF. CDR3 sequence (DNA): TGTGCCAGCTCACCAGACAGGTCCTACGAGCAGTACTTC. The V call is TRBV18, the J call TRBJ2-7; a weak D match, TRBD1 (6 bases). Trimming removed 2 bases from V and 1 base from J, with 6 bases in between. This CDR3 has 13 residues. Germline V gene lookup returns CDR1 KGHSH and CDR2 LQKENI.

This clonotype was seen at least ten times. V usage is TRBV20-1 and J usage is TRBJ2-7, with TRBD1 as a possible D gene (6 bases). CDR1 and CDR2 (germline): DFQATT, SNEGSKA (reference sequence). This CDR3 has 15 residues. V lost 3 bases to trimming and J lost 0 bases, with 15 bases between them. Written as DNA, the CDR3 is TGCAGTGCTAGCTCCCCTGGGACATTCTCCTACGAGCAGTACTTC. It translates to CSASSPGTFSYEQYF.